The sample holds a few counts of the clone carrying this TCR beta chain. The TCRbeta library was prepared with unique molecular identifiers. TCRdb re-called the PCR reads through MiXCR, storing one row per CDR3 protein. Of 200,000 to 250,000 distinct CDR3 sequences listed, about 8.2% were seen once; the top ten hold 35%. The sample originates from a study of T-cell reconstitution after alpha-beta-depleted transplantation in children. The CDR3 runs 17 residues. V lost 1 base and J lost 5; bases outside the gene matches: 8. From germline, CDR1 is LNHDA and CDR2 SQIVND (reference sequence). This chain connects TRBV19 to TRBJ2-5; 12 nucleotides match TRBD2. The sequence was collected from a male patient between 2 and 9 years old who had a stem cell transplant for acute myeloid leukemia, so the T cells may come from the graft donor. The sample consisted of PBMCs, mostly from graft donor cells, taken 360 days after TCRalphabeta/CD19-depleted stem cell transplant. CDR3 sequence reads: CASSIGARLAGVETQYF. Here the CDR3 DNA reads TGTGCCAGTAGTATAGGGGCTCGACTAGCGGGAGTGGAGACCCAGTACTTC.